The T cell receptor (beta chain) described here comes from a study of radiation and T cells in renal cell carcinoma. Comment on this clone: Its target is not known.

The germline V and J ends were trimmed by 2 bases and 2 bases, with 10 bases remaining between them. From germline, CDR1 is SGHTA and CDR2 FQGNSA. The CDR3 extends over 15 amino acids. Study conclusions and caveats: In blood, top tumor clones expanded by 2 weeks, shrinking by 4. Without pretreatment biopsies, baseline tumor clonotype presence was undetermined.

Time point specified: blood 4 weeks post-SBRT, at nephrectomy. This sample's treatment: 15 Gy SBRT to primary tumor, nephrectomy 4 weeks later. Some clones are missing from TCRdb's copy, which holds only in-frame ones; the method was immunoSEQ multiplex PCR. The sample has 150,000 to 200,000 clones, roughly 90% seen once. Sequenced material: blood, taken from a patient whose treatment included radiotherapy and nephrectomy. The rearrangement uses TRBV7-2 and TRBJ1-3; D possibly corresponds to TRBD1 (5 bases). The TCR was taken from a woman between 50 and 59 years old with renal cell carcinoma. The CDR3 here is CASSLRWGPGNTIYF. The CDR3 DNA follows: TGTGCCAGCAGCTTACGGTGGGGCCCTGGAAACACCATATATTTT.